This T cell receptor beta chain came from a study of blood T cell repertoires in COVID-19. Under the authors' procedure: How many nucleated cells were present was estimated from reference gene primer amplification. Sequencing used immunoSEQ multiplex PCR; TCRdb keeps in-frame clones, though not all of them. D and trimming come from the DNA, and the V and J calls and clone size come from that table. The table has about 99,000 clones, 70% to 90% seen once. The CDR3 length is 14 residues. V was clipped by 5 bases and J by 1 base; unmatched bases: 3. Germline CDR1 and CDR2: SGHRS and YFSETQ. This sequence was found in a woman aged 60 to 75 with acute or convalescent COVID-19. Sequencing input: peripheral blood. The V and J genes are TRBV5-1 and TRBJ2-1; 7 bases are a match to TRBD2. The CDR3 DNA is TGCGCCAGCAGGGGGGAGGGGTCCTACAATGAGCAGTTCTTC. This sequence encodes CASRGEGSYNEQFF.